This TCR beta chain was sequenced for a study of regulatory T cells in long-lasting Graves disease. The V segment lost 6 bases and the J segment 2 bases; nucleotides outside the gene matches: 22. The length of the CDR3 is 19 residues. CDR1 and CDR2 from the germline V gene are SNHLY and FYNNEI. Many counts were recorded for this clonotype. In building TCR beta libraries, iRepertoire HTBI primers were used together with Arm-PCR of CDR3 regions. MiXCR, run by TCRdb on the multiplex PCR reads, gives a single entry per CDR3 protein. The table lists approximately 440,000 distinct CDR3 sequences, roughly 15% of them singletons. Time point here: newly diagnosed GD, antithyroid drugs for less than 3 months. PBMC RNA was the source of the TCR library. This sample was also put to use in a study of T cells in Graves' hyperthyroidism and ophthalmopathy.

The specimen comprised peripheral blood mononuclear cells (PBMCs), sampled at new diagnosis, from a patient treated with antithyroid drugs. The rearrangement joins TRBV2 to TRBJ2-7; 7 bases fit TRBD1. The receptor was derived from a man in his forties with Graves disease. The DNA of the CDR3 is TGTGCCAGCAGGTCGAACCCCGGAGAGACAGGGTCTCATCCCTACGAGCAGTACTTC. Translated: CASRSNPGETGSHPYEQYF.